The sequence of this T cell receptor beta chain was determined in a study of shared clonotypes between healthy human individuals. The CDR3 length is 10 residues. V lost 8 bases, J lost 16 bases, and 15 bases lay in between. CDR1 and CDR2 (germline): SNHLY, FYNNEI. Per the study methods: With immunoSEQ giving junction-only sequences and no quality scores, filtering differed. TCRdb keeps only in-frame clones here, not all; method: immunoSEQ multiplex PCR. The DNA was the basis for D and trimming; V, J and clone size are from that table. The data show about 1 million clones, approximately 76% seen once. Healthy adults negative for HIV, lacking recent acute infections or vaccinations, served as donors. A split of CD4+ cells into CD45RA+ naive and CD45RA-negative memory subsets was performed.

The chain combines TRBV2 with TRBJ2-1, with D possibly being TRBD1 (5 bases). The source is a man between 18 and 35 years old in good health. Material for sequencing was memory CD4+ T cells sorted from blood. The subset: CD45RA-negative fraction. DNA for the CDR3: TGTGCCAGCCAAGATAGGGGCCACTTCTTC. Its translation is CASQDRGHFF.